This T cell receptor (beta chain) was found in a study of human T cells and chemical hapten exposure. Points from the study as a whole: No change in TCRs above 1 in 1000 frequency was produced by DPC sensitization.

This clonotype was seen more than once but under ten times. Antigen unknown. Per germline, CDR1 SGHVS and CDR2 FNYEAQ. There are 21 residues in the CDR3. Trimming pared 7 bases from V and 0 bases from J, leaving 31 bases between. Time point indicated: healthy volunteer bleed at 6 weeks. RNA extraction used unfractionated whole blood as the source of total RNA. TCRdb reanalysed the RACE reads using MiXCR and keeps one entry per CDR3 protein. The table has 65,000 to 95,000 distinct CDR3 sequences, approximately 8.1% seen once. This rearrangement joins TRBV7-6 to TRBJ1-5; a possible D gene is TRBD1 (6 bases). The TCR sequence derives from a female donor in good health. Some clones in this sample may be carry-over from other donors' samples. Sequenced input: whole blood. The CDR3 region has the DNA TGTGCCAGCACCTACAGGGTAGATCGGGTTGGGGGTCTTTATAGCAATCAGCCCCAGCATTTT. As protein: CASTYRVDRVGGLYSNQPQHF.